A selection of T cell receptor beta chains follows, all from one sample in a study of blood T cell repertoires in COVID-19. Repertoires were generated with immunoSEQ multiplex PCR, while TCRdb's copy carries only in-frame clones and drops some. This sample has under 200,000 clones, with 80% to 90% found just once. The sample taken for sequencing was peripheral blood. Receptor source: a man younger than 35 with active or convalescent COVID-19. Both conserved end residues are part of each CDR3. Fields, in order: J gene, V gene, D gene, clone size, CDR3 DNA, CDR3 protein. The D gene is left open where the match is weak. The size field is filled for only some rows; it gives once, few, many or a size class.

>TRBJ2-2|TRBV24-1|.|.
TGTGCCACCAGTGATTTCGGCGGGGTAGGGACCGGGGAGCTGTTTTTT
CATSDFGGVGTGELFF
>TRBJ1-3|TRBV6-5|.|.
TGTGCCATCGGGACATACCGAAACACCATATATTTT
CAIGTYRNTIYF
>TRBJ2-1|TRBV6-5|TRBD2|.
TGTGCCAGCAGTTACCGACTAGCTGGGTTCGAAAATGAGCAGTTCTTC
CASSYRLAGFENEQFF
>TRBJ1-5|TRBV27|.|.
TGTGCCAGCAGTTTCGGGCAGGAGGGGCAGCCCCAGCATTTT
CASSFGQEGQPQHF
>TRBJ1-1|TRBV25-1|.|.
TGTGCCAGCACCCCCTGGGGACAAGTGAACACTGAAGCTTTCTTT
CASTPWGQVNTEAFF
>TRBJ2-1|TRBV18|TRBD2|.
TGTGCCAGCTCACACAGCGGGAGTATTTACAATGAGCAGTTCTTC
CASSHSGSIYNEQFF
>TRBJ2-2|TRBV11-2|.|.
TGTGCCAGCAGCTACTGGGGGGAGCTGTTTTTT
CASSYWGELFF
>TRBJ1-1|TRBV7-9|TRBD1|.
TGTGCCAGCAGGCCTCTAACAGGGGTGACTGAAGCTTTCTTT
CASRPLTGVTEAFF
>TRBJ1-1|TRBV5-6|.|.
TGTGCCAGCAGCCCCCCCCAACAGAACACTGAAGCTTTCTTT
CASSPPQQNTEAFF
>TRBJ2-7|TRBV19|.|.
TGTGCCAGTAGTATAAGTGCGGGGACCGCTAACGAGCAGTACTTC
CASSISAGTANEQYF
>TRBJ2-3|TRBV28|.|.
TGTGCCAGCAGTTTTAGTAGCCGCACAGATACGCAGTATTTT
CASSFSSRTDTQYF
>TRBJ1-1|TRBV11-2|TRBD1|.
TGTGCCAGCAGCTCCCGGACAGGGGGGGACACTGAAGCTTTCTTT
CASSSRTGGDTEAFF
>TRBJ2-1|TRBV12-3/TRBV12-4|TRBD2|.
TGTGCCAGCCAGGGACTAGTCAATGAGCAGTTCTTC
CASQGLVNEQFF
>TRBJ2-5|TRBV6-2/TRBV6-3|TRBD1|.
TGTGCCAGCAGCCGGGACAGGGCCAGAGAGACCCAGTACTTC
CASSRDRARETQYF
>TRBJ1-5|TRBV3-1/TRBV3-2|.|.
TGTGCCAGCAGCCGGGCAGGGGATCAGCCCCAGCATTTT
CASSRAGDQPQHF
>TRBJ1-4|TRBV7-2|TRBD1|.
TGTGCCAGCAGCGAGGGGACCGGGACAGGGGTCCTCCTAAATGAAAAACTGTTTTTT
CASSEGTGTGVLLNEKLFF
>TRBJ1-1|TRBV5-1|.|.
TGCGCCAGCAGCTCCGCGGCACAGGGCGCTGAAGCTTTCTTT
CASSSAAQGAEAFF
>TRBJ2-7|TRBV27|.|once
TGTGCCAGCTCCTCCCTTGGAACAGGCTCCTACGAGCAGTACTTC
CASSSLGTGSYEQYF